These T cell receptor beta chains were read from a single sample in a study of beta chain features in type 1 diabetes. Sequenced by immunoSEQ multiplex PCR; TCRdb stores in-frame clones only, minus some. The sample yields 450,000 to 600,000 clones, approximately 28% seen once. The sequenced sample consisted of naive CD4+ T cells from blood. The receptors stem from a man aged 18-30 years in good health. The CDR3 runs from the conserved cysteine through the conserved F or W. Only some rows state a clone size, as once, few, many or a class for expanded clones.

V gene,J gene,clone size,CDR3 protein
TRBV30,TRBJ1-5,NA,CAWSEGAYGNQPQHF
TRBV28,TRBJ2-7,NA,CASSLQGPYSYEQYF
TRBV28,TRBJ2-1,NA,CASSKAIVYNEQFF
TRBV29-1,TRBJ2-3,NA,CSVVRDPGTDTQYF
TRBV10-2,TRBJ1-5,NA,CASSDWDSNQPQHF
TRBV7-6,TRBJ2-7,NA,CASSFGTSGSGYEQYF
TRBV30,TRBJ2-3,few,CAWDGGQGEDTQYF
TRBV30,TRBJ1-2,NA,CAWSGPSSIYGYTF
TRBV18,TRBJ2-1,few,CASSPHREAHEQFF
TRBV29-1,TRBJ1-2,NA,CSVVRQDYYYGYTF
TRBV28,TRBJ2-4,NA,CASSLGHKNIQYF
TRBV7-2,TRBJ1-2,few,CASSSTGNYGYTF
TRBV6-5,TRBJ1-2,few,CASRRSRDYGYTF
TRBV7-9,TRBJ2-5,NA,CASSLVETQYF
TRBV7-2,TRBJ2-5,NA,CASSLRRRLQETQYF
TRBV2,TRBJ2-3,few,CASTTGGTDTQYF
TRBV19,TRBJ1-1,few,CASSRQEVNTEAFF
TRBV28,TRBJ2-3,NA,CASRQTGRSTDTQYF
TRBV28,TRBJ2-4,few,CASSLVGTGYAKNIQYF
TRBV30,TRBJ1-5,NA,CAWSGRDRQHF
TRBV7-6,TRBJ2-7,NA,CASSLGPTLNEQYF
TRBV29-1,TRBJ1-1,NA,CSARLLNTEAFF
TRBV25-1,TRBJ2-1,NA,CASSVPGGSYNEQFF
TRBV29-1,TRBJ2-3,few,CSVVGRITDTQYF
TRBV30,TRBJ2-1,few,CAWSVLEFYNEQFF
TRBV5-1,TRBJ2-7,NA,CASSLPRGGSGEQYF
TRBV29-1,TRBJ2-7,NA,CSVENTGTDGYEQYF
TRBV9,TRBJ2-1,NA,CASSRSGDRYNEQFF
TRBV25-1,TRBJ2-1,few,CASSERSASSYNEQFF
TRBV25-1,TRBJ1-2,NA,CASSEPGTAYGYTF
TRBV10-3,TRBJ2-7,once,CAISDQRRNYEQYF
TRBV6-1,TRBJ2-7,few,CASSEATLWDTTYEQYF
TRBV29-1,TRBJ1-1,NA,CSVGGSEAFF
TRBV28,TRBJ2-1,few,CASSSLYNEQFF
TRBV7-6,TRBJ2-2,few,CASSPRTGELFF
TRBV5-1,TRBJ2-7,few,CASSQSGSSYEQYF
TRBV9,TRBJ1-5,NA,CASSVEVRPQHF
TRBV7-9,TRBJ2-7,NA,CASSLEEGREQYF
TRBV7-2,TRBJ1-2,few,CASSAGGAGGYTF
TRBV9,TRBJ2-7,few,CASSASGSNEQYF
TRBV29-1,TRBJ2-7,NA,CSGLADKGGNEQYF
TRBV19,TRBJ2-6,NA,CASSIAELSGANVLTF
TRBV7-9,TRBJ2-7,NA,CASSLRLAGVVEQYF
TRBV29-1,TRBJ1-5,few,CSVAEGGGNQPQHF
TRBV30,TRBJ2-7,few,CAWSALGTASSYEQYF
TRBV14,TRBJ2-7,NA,CASSQFGGQAYEQYF
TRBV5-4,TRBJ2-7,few,CASSRQGNEQYF
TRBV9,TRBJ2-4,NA,CASSVASGGQGDKNIQYF
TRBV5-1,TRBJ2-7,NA,CASSLDRDEQYF
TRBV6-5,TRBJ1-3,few,CASSYSESGNTIYF
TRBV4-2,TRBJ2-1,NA,CASSQDLFLNNEQFF
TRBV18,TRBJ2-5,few,CASSPPKREGETQYF
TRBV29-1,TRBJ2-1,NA,CSVLGLAENNEQFF
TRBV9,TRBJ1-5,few,CASSPGGSNQPQHF
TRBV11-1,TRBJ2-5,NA,CASSLSGKYQETQYF